This T cell receptor (beta chain) was retrieved from a study of blood T cell repertoires in COVID-19. About the research overall: COVID-19 samples from acute and convalescent phases originated in the United States, Italy and Spain.

Repertoires were generated with immunoSEQ multiplex PCR, while TCRdb's copy carries only in-frame clones and drops some. The sample lists 150,000 to 200,000 clones, 85% occurring once. The V gene's germline CDR1 is MNHEY and CDR2 SVGAGI. The V end was cut by 0 bases, the J end by 9 bases, with 15 bases between. The CDR3 totals 16 residues. The chain recombines TRBV6-5 with TRBJ1-6; a weak D match, TRBD1 (6 bases). The sample comprised peripheral blood. The source is a human donor with acute or convalescent COVID-19. The donor label of this sample is uncertain. CDR3 sequence (DNA): TGTGCCAGCAGTTACTCGAGTTCAGGGGCACGTTCACCCCTCCACTTT. Amino acid sequence: CASSYSSSGARSPLHF.